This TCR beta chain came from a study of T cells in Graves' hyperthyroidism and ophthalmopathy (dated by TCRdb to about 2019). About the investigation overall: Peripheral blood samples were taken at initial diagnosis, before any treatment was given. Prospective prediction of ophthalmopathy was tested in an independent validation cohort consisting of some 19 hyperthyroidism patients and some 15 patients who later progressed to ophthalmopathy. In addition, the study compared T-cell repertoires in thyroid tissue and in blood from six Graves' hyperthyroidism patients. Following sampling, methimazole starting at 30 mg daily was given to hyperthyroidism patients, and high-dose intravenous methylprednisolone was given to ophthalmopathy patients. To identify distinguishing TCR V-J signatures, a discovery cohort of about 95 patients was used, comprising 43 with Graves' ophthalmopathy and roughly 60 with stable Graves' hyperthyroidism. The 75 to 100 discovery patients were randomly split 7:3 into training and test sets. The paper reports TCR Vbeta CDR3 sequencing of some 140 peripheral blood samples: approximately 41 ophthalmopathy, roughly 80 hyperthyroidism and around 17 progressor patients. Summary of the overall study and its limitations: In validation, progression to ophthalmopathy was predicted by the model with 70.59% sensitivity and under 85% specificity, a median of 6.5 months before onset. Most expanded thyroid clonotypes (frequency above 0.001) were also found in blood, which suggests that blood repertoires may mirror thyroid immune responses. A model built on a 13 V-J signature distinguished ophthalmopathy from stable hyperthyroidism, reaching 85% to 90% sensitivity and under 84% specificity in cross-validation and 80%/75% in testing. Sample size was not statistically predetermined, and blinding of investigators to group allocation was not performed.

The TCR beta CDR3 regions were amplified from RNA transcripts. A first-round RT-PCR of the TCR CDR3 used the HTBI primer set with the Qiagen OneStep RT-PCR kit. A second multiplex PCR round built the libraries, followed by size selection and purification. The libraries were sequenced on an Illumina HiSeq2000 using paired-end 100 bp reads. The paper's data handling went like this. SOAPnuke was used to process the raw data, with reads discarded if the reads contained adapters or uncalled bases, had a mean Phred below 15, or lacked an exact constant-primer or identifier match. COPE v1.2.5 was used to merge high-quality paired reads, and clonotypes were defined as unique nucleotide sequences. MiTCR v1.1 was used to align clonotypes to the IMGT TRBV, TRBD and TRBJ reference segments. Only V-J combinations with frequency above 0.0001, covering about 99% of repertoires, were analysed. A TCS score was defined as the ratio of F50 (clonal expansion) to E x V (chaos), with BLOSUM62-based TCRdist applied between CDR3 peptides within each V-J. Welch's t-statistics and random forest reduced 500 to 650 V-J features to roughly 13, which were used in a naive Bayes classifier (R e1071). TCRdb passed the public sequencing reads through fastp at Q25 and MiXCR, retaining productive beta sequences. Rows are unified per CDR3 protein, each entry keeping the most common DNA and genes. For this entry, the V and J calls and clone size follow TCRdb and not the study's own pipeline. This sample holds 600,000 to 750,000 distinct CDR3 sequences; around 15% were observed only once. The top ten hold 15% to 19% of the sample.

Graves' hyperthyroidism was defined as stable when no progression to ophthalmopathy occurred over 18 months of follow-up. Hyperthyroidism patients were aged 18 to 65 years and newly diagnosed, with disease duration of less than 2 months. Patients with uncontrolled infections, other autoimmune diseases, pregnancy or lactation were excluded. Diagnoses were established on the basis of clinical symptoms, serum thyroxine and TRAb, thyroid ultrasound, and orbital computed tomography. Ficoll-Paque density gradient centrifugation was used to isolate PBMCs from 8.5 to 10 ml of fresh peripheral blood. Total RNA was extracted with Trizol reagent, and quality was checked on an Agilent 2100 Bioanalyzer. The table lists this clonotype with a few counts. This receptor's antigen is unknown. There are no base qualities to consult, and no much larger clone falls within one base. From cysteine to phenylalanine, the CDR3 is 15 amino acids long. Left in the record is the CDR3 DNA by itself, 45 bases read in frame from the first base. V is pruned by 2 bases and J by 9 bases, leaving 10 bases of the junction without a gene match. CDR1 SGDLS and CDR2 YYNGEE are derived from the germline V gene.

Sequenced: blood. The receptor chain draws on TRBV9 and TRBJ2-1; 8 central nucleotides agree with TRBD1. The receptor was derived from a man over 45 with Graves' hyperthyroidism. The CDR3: CASSVTPETGVEQFF. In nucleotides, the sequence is TGTGCCAGCAGCGTCACACCAGAGACAGGGGTTGAGCAGTTCTTC.